The sequence of this TCR beta chain was determined in a study of molecular identifiers for immune sequencing clone quantification listed by TCRdb under 2018. With regard to the full study: For a replicate experiment, RNA from around 18,000 or 91,000 naive CD8 T cells was divided into five aliquots, and four of the five aliquots were sequenced. The study was a methods study using CD8 T cells to benchmark molecular-identifier clustering-based TCR repertoire sequencing (MIDCIRS) and TCR RNA copy counting.

Libraries were built with PCR. The run used an Illumina HiSeq 4000. Preparation of bulk TCR libraries followed a previously described approach, with the TCR primers listed in Table S5. Total RNA was purified with the Qiagen AllPrep DNA/RNA kit. Before any analysis, reads coming from multiple sequencing runs of the same library were combined into one pool. Per the authors' processing: Only reads with exact TCR constant sequence were kept, trimmed to 150 nt, and grouped by their 12-nt molecular barcodes. Within each barcode group, reads were sub-clustered at a 15% Levenshtein threshold, and quality-weighted consensus sequences were built per RNA molecule. Non-functional sequences were discarded, and so were lower-count sequences lying one edit away from another sequence. Based on a fit of two negative binomial distributions, barcode sub-clusters having less than 20% of the maximum read count were discarded. Clones were called with MiXCR by TCRdb after fastp trimmed the public reads at Q25, and only in-frame beta chains were retained. Rows are unified per CDR3 protein, each entry keeping the most common DNA and genes. The V and J calls and clone size are TCRdb's, not the authors'. Present in this sample are about 640,000 distinct CDR3 sequences, 15% to 20% of which were seen just once. The ten largest clones add up to roughly 0.85% of the sample.

What the authors observed across the whole study: In CMV-specific effector cells, clones with more than 20 RNA copies accounted for over 97% of molecules, whereas in naive cells such clones accounted for under 1%. The naive libraries included spiked-in Jurkat TCR RNA (roughly 9 copies' worth), and this RNA is not part of the donor repertoire. Highly expanded clone sizes could be underestimated if identical TCR molecules share a barcode. When barcode sub-clustering was left out, chimeric consensus sequences inflated TCR diversity, with chimeras reaching as high as 47%. Modeling gave roughly 3 recovered TCR RNA copies per cell versus 9.5 to 10 by digital PCR, implying around 31% capture efficiency. Spiked-in Jurkat TCR RNA equal to a single cell's worth was reported to be detectable even within 1,200,000 naive CD8 T cells.

V was cut back by 1 base and J by 0 bases, leaving a gap of 17 bases between them. Per the germline V gene (reference sequence), GTSNPN is the CDR1 and SVGIG is the CDR2. The CDR3 contains 17 residues, cysteine and phenylalanine counted. Left in the record is the CDR3 DNA by itself, 51 bases read in frame from the first base. Naive CD8 T cell libraries were made from 20,000 to 1,000,000 sorted cells using 10%, 30% or 50% of purified RNA. Naive CD8 T cells were FACS-sorted as CD8+CD4-CCR7+CD45RA+ on a BD FACSAria II into RLT Plus buffer. To test detection sensitivity, Jurkat RNA equivalent to roughly nine TCR copies was spiked into samples of about 18,000-1,000,000 naive CD8 T cells. Enrichment of CD8 T cells was done with RosetteSep CD8+ T Cell Enrichment Cocktail plus Ficoll-Paque, and ACK red cell lysis came afterward. This clonotype was seen ten or more times. Its antigen is still unknown. No base quality values were provided; no much bigger clone lies one nucleotide off.

The sample was naive CD8+ T cells from blood, with Jurkat cell RNA spiked in. Interpreted using the paper, the cell subset or site label stands for: FACS-sorted CD8+CD4-CCR7+CD45RA+ naive T cells. The sequence derives from a human donor in good health. Some libraries in this study had Jurkat cell RNA spiked in. The rearranged segments are TRBV30 and TRBJ2-3; the D gene is tentatively TRBD1 or TRBD2, each matching 5 bases. In nucleotide form, the sequence is TGTGCCTGGAGTGATAGGGGAAGCGGAGCTAGCACAGATACGCAGTATTTT. It translates as CAWSDRGSGASTDTQYF.